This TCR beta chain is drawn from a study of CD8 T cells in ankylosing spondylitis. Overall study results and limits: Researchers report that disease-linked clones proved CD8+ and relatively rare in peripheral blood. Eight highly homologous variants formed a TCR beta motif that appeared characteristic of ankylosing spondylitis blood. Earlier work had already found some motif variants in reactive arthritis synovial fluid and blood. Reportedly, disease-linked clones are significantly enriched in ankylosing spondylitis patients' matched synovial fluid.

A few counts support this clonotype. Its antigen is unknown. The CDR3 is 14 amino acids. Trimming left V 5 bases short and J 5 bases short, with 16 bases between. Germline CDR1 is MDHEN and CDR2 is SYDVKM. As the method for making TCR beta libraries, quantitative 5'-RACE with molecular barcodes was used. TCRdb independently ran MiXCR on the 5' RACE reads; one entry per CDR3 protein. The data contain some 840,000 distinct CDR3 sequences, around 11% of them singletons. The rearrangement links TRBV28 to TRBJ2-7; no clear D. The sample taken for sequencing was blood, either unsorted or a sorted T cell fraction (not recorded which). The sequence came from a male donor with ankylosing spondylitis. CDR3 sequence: CASSTSRAGDEQYF. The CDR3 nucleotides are TGTGCCAGCAGTACCTCCCGGGCCGGAGACGAGCAGTACTTC.